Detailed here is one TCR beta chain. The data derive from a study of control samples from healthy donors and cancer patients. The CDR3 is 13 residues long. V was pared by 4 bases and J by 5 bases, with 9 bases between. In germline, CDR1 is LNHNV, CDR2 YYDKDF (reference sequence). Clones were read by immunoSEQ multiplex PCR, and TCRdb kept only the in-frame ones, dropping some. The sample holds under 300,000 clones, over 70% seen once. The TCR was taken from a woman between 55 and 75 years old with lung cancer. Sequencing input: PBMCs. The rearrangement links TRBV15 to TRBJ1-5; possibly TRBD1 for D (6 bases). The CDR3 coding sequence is TGTGCCACCAGCAACAGGGTAGATCAGCCCCAGCATTTT. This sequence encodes CATSNRVDQPQHF.